This entry lists 10 T cell receptor beta chains sequenced from one sample in a study. TCRdb ran MiXCR on the 5' RACE reads and lists one entry per CDR3 protein. This sample has 4,500 to 6,000 distinct CDR3 sequences, with 72% found just once. Treg sorting used a CD4+CD25+CD127-/low gate. Sequenced: Tregs sorted from blood. These receptors were taken from a female donor with breast cancer.

The CDR3 DNA reads TGCGCCAGCAGCCAAACGGGACCCCAAAACGCTTTCTTT. Its translation: CASSQTGPQNAFF. The chain links TRBV4-1 to TRBJ1-1, with TRBD1 as a possible D gene (5 bases). This CDR3 spans 13 amino acids. In germline, CDR1 is MGHRA, CDR2 YSYEKL. V lost 2 bases to trimming and J lost 11 bases, with 15 bases between them.

This chain links TRBV7-8 with TRBJ2-5; D is undetermined. The CDR3 has 15 residues. V shed 1 base and J shed 2 bases, with 11 bases lying between them. Germline V gives CDR1 SGHVS, CDR2 FQNEAQ. DNA for the CDR3: TGTGCCAGCAGCTTAGGTCTCCATCGACAAGAGACCCAGTACTTC. Translated: CASSLGLHRQETQYF.

As concerns this clonotype: Because it lacks the conserved phenylalanine or tryptophan at the end, this CDR3 is likely a read error. This chain links TRBV5-6 with TRBJ1-1; D not resolved. This CDR3 region has 12 residues. Germline values: CDR1 SGHDT, CDR2 YYEEEE. The germline V and J ends were trimmed by 1 base and 4 bases, with 5 bases remaining between them. This CDR3 reads CASSLYGTEAFL. The CDR3 coding sequence is TGTGCCAGCAGCTTGTATGGCACTGAAGCTTTCCTT.

The table lists this clonotype with a count of one. The DNA for the CDR3 is TGTGCCATCAGTGCGACTTATGGCTACACCTTC. Protein: CAISATYGYTF. The V call is TRBV10-3, the J call TRBJ1-2; D gene ambiguous. This CDR3 has 11 residues. Germline V gives CDR1 ENHRY, CDR2 SYGVKD. V was cut by 4 bases and J by 5 bases, with 5 bases left in between.

V is TRBV5-6 and J is TRBJ2-7; D is undetermined. The CDR3 has 15 amino acids. Germline V lookup: CDR1 SGHDT, CDR2 YYEEEE. Deletions cut 2 bases from V and 5 bases from J, with 17 bases between. The CDR3 loop is CASSLYGEGFHEQYF. CDR3 nucleotide sequence: TGTGCCAGCAGCTTATATGGGGAAGGATTCCACGAGCAGTACTTC.

The CDR3 DNA follows: TGTGCCACCCCCTCGTTTACATTGTCCTCGACCTACGACTTCTCCGACACTGAAGCTTTCTTT. Amino acid sequence: CATPSFTLSSTYDFSDTEAFF. V and J are TRBV7-9 and TRBJ1-1; no definite D call. Trimming stripped 10 bases from V and 3 bases from J, with 39 bases between. Germline CDR1 is SEHNR and CDR2 is FQNEAQ (reference sequence). The CDR3 spans 21 residues.

V is TRBV9 and J is TRBJ2-1; 7 nucleotides line up with TRBD1. The V gene's germline CDR1 is SGDLS and CDR2 YYNGEE. The V gene end was trimmed by 0 bases and the J gene end by 4 bases; junction bases not matched to a gene: 1. The CDR3 covers 14 residues. The CDR3 DNA reads as TGTGCCAGCAGCGTAGGGGACAGTTACAATGAGCAGTTCTTC. As protein: CASSVGDSYNEQFF.

In its sample, this clonotype was seen a few times. The chain is built from TRBV20-1 and TRBJ2-4; TRBD2 agrees at 7 bases. This CDR3 has 13 amino acids. Per germline, CDR1 DFQATT and CDR2 SNEGSKA (reference sequence). V lost 7 bases, J lost 6 bases, and 9 bases stayed unmatched. The CDR3, as DNA: TGCAGTGGGAGTGGGGGAGGGGTAAACATTCAGTACTTC. Translated: CSGSGGGVNIQYF.

V gene TRBV27 combines with J gene TRBJ2-1, with a tentative D call TRBD2 (6 bases). Germline V lookup: CDR1 MNHEY, CDR2 SMNVEV (reference sequence). CDR3 length equals 13 residues. Trimming shortened V by 8 bases and J by 2 bases, and 10 bases separated the two germline ends. The CDR3 DNA sequence: TGTGCCAGCCTTGGACTACCCTACAATGAGCAGTTCTTC. The encoded protein is CASLGLPYNEQFF.

This clonotype appeared once. The V and J genes are TRBV20-1 and TRBJ2-1; 9 bases map to TRBD1. Losses at the gene ends were 7 bases for V and 6 bases for J; bases not matched to a gene: 10. The length of the CDR3 is 14 residues. Germline CDR1 reads DFQATT; CDR2 reads SNEGSKA (reference sequence). The CDR3 here is CSVKPGQGFNEQFF. For the CDR3, the DNA is TGCAGTGTTAAGCCGGGACAGGGATTCAATGAGCAGTTCTTC.